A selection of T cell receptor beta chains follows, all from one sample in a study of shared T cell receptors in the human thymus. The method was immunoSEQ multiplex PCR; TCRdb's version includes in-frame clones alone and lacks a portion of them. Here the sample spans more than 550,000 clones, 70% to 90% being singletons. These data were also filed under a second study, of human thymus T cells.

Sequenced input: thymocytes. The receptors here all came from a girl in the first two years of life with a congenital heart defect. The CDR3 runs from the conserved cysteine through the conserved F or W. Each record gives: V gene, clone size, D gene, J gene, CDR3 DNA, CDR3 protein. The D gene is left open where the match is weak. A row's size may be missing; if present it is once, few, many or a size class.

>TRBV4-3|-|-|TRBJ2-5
TGCGCCAGCAGCTTCCCAAGGGGGAAAGAGACCCAGTACTTC
CASSFPRGKETQYF
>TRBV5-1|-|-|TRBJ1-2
TGCGCCAGCCGACCAGGGGCCCCGAGTGGCTACACCTTC
CASRPGAPSGYTF
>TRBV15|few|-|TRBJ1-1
TGTGCCACCAGCAGAGATCGGGGGGCTGGTGTCACTGAAGCTTTCTTT
CATSRDRGAGVTEAFF
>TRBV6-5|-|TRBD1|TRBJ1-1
TGTGCCAGCAGAAGTCAGGGGGCTTGGACTGAAGCTTTCTTT
CASRSQGAWTEAFF
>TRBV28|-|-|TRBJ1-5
TGTGCCAGCAGATCAACCTCCCATTGCAGGGCCCCAGGGAATCAGCCCCAGCATTTT
CASRSTSHCRAPGNQPQHF
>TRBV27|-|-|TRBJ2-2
TGTGCCAGCAGTTCACAGGTCGTCGACAGGGAGGTGGGGCAGGACACCGGGGAGCTGTTTTTT
CASSSQVVDREVGQDTGELFF
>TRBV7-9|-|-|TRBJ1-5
TGTGCCAGCAGCCTCGAGAGCAAGAGTCCCGACAATCAGCCCCAGCATTTT
CASSLESKSPDNQPQHF
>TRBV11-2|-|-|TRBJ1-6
TGTGCCAGCAACGAAGTGGGGGAGGGCGCGGTCTCACCCCTCCACTTT
CASNEVGEGAVSPLHF
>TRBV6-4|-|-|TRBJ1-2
TGTGCCAGCAGAGGACAAGACAGCTATGGCTACACCTTC
CASRGQDSYGYTF
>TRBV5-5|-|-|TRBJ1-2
TGTGCCAGCAGCCACTACGCGTCCTCGAGAGGCCCTTATGGCTACACCTTC
CASSHYASSRGPYGYTF
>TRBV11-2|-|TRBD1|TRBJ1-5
TGTGCCAGCAGTCCCGGACAGGGTAATCAGCCCCAGCATTTT
CASSPGQGNQPQHF
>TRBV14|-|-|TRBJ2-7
TGTGCCAGCAGCCAAGTTCTAGACTACGAGCAGTACTTC
CASSQVLDYEQYF
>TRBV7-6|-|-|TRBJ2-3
TGTGCCAGCAGCTTTGGGGGCGGGTCAGATACGCAGTATTTT
CASSFGGGSDTQYF
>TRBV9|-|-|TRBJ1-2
TGTGCCAGCAGCGTAGCGGGGGGGTATGGCTACACCTTC
CASSVAGGYGYTF
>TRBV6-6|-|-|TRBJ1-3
TGTGCCAGCACTCCCCCACACAGTACTGGAAACACCATATATTTT
CASTPPHSTGNTIYF
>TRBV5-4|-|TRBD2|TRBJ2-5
TGTGCCAGCAGCTTGGCCCGGGGGGGCTTTACCGGAGAGACCCAGTACTTC
CASSLARGGFTGETQYF
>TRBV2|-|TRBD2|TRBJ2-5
TGTGCCAGCCGACTTATCGGGGGCGGGACTAGCGGGGGGGGCCATCAAGAGACCCAGTACTTC
CASRLIGGGTSGGGHQETQYF
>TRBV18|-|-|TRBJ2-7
TGTGCCAGCTCTCGCCCCGGGACTGATCCCTACGAGCAGTACTTC
CASSRPGTDPYEQYF
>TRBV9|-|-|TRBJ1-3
TGTGCCAGCAGCGTTGGACAGTGGGCTGGAAACACCATATATTTT
CASSVGQWAGNTIYF
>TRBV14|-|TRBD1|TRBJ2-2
TGTGCCAGCAGCCAAGGGGGACAGGCGAACACCGGGGAGCTGTTTTTT
CASSQGGQANTGELFF
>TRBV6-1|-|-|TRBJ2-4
TGTGCCAGCAGTGCCGGTCTGCTAGCCAAAAACATTCAGTACTTC
CASSAGLLAKNIQYF
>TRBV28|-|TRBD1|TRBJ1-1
TGTGCCAGCAGTTCCACCTGGGACAGGGCGCTCAACCGAACTACCGTACCGGACACTGAAGCTTTCTTT
CASSSTWDRALNRTTVPDTEAFF
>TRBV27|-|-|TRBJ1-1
TGTGCCAGCAGAGGGGCAGGCGACCCCCCACTGAACACTGAAGCTTTCTTT
CASRGAGDPPLNTEAFF
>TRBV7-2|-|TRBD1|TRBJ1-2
TGTGCCAGCAGCTTGGGGCTCGGGGACAGGGGATACTATGGCTACACCTTC
CASSLGLGDRGYYGYTF
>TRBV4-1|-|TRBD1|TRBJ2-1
TGCGCCAGCAGCCAAGAGTGGAGACAGGGATCTGGCAATGAGCAGTTCTTC
CASSQEWRQGSGNEQFF
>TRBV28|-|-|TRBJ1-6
TGTGCCAGTGAAAGGGAGTATCATTCACCCCTCCACTTT
CASEREYHSPLHF
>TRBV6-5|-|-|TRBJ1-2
TGTGCCAGCAGTCGCACCGAACAGGCTTGGGGCTACACCTTC
CASSRTEQAWGYTF
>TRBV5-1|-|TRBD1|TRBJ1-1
TGCGCCAGCAGCGGAGGGACAGGGGATTTCTCTGAAGCTTTCTTT
CASSGGTGDFSEAFF
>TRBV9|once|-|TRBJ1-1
TGTGCCAGCAGCGCGGACAGACCTGAAGCTTTCTTT
CASSADRPEAFF
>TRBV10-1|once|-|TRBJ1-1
TGCGCCAGCAGTGAGGAGCAGGGCTCCACGAACACTGAAGCTTTCTTT
CASSEEQGSTNTEAFF
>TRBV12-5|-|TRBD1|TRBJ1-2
TGTGCTAGTGGTTTGGGTCCCGGGACAGCCTTCGCTGACTATGGCTACACCTTC
CASGLGPGTAFADYGYTF
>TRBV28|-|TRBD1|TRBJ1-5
TGTGCCAGCAGTCCAGGGGGAAATCAGCCCCAGCATTTT
CASSPGGNQPQHF
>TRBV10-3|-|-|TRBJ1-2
TGTGCCATCGTCCAGGGGCCCAGGGATGGCTACACCTTC
CAIVQGPRDGYTF
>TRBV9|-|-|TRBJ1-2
TGTGCCAGCAGCGTAAAACAGGGATCTTGGGGCTACACCTTC
CASSVKQGSWGYTF
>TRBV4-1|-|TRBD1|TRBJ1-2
TGCGCCAGCAGCCAGCGGGACAGGCCCACCATGGGCTACACCTTC
CASSQRDRPTMGYTF
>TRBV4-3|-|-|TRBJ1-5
TGCGCCAGCAGTCCCGTAGTAGGCAATCAGCCCCAGCATTTT
CASSPVVGNQPQHF
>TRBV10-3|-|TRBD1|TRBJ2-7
TGTGCCATCAGCCGGACAGGGGTGTCCTACGAGCAGTACTTC
CAISRTGVSYEQYF